This T cell receptor (beta chain) was obtained from a study of radiotherapy plus CTLA-4 blockade in lung cancer. Method: immunoSEQ multiplex PCR; TCRdb's copy keeps in-frame clones and lacks some. The sample yields about 110,000 clones, approximately 77% seen once. Study-level findings and limits: Alongside interferon-beta, early blood T cell clone dynamics were reportedly the best predictor of response. Peripheral blood showed expansion of tumor-derived TCR clones after radiotherapy and ipilimumab.

Focal radiation with ipilimumab CTLA-4 blockade was given to patients with chemo-refractory metastatic non-small-cell lung cancer. With respect to this clone: Its antigen is not known.

CDR3 size: 15 residues. Germline values: CDR1 SGDLS, CDR2 YYNGEE. Trimming removed 7 bases from V and 4 bases from J, with 20 bases in between. The chain combines TRBV9 with TRBJ1-2; D gene ambiguous. This material consisted of peripheral blood, taken from a patient treated with radiotherapy plus ipilimumab. This receptor was identified in a human donor with non-small cell lung cancer that progressed on radiotherapy plus ipilimumab. Some clones in this sample may be carry-over from other donors' samples. CDR3 in amino acids: CASGKNSGASYGYTF. DNA of the CDR3: TGTGCCAGCGGAAAAAACAGTGGCGCTTCCTATGGCTACACCTTC.